This TCR beta chain derives from a study of shared clonotypes between healthy human individuals. The J segment lost 2 bases and the V segment lost 0 bases, leaving 5 bases of the junction unmatched. The germline V gene encodes CDR1 LGHNA and CDR2 YSLEER. The CDR3 runs 16 residues. Libraries were prepared by immunoSEQ multiplex PCR; TCRdb keeps only in-frame clonotypes and omits some of them. The table records 300,000 to 400,000 clones, more than 60% of them present only once. The specimen sequenced was memory CD4+ T cells sorted from blood. Subset here: CD45RA-negative fraction. The rearrangement joins TRBV4-3 to TRBJ2-3; 7 bases map to TRBD2. The clonotype originates from a man aged 25 to 40 in good health. CDR3: CASSQDKWDYTDTQYF. Written as DNA, the CDR3 is TGCGCCAGCAGCCAAGATAAATGGGACTACACAGATACGCAGTATTTT.